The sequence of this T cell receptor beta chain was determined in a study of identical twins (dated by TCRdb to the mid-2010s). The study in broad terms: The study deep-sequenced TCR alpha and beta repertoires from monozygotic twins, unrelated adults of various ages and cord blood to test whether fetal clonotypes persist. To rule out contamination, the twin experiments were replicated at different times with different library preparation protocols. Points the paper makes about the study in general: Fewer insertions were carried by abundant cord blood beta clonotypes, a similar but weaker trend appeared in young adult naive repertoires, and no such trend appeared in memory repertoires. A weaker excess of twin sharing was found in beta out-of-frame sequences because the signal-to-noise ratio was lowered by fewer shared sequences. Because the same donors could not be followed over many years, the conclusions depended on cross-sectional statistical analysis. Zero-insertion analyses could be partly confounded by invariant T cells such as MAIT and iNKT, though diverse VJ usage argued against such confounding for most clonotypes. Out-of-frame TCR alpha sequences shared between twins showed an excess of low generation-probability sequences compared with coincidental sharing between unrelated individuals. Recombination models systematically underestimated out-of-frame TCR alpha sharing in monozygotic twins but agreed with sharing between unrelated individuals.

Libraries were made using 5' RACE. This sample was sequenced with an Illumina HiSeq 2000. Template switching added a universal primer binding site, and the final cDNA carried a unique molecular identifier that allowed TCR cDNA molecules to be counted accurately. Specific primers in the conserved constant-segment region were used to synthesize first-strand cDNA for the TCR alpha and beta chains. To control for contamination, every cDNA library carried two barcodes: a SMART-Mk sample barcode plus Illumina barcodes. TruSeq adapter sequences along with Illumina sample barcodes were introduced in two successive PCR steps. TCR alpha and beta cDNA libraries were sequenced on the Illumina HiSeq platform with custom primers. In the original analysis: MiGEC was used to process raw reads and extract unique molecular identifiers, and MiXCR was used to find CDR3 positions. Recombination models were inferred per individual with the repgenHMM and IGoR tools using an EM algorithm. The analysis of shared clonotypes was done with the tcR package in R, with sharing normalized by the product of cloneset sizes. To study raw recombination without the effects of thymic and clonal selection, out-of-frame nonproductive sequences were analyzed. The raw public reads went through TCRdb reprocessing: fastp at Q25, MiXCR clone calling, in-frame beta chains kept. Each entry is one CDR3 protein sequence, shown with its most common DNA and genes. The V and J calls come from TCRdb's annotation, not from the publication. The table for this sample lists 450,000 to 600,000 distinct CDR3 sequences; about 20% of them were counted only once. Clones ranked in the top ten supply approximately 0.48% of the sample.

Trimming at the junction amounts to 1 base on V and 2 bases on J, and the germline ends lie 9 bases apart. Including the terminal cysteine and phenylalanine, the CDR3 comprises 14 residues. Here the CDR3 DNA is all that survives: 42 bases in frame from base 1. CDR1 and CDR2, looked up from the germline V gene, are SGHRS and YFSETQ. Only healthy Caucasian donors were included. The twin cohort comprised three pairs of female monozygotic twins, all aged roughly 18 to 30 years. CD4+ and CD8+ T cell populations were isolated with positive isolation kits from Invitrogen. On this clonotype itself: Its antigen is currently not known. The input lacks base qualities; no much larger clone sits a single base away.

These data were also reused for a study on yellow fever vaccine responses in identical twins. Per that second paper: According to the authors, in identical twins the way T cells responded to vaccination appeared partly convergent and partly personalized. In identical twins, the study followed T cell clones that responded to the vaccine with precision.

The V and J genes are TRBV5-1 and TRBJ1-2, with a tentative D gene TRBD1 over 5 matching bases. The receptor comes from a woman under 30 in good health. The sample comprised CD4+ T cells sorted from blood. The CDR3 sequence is CASSLSAGNYGYTF. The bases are TGCGCCAGCAGCTTGTCGGCAGGGAACTATGGCTACACCTTC.